The 4 T cell receptor beta chains presented below share a single source sample, sequenced in a study of PD-L1 blockade in urothelial cancer. Stated time point: peripheral blood 6 weeks after treatment start. The repertoire was sequenced with immunoSEQ multiplex PCR; TCRdb's copy has only in-frame clones and lacks some. The data hold some 110,000 clones, with approximately 90% observed a single time. This specimen consisted of PBMCs, obtained around atezolizumab (anti-PD-L1) treatment. These receptors were obtained from a man aged 60 to 69 with urothelial cancer.

The chain links TRBV19 to TRBJ1-6; 8 bases match TRBD1. Per germline, CDR1 LNHDA and CDR2 SQIVND (reference sequence). J was trimmed by 9 bases and V by 5 bases; bases with no gene match: 9. The CDR3 is 15 residues long. CDR3 bases: TGTGCCAGTAGTTCGCAACAGGGGGATGGTTCACCCCTCCACTTT. Translated: CASSSQQGDGSPLHF.

The rearrangement uses TRBV5-1 and TRBJ2-7; D perhaps matches TRBD2 (5 bases). This CDR3 comprises 14 residues. Trimming removed 3 bases from V and 3 bases from J, with 13 bases in between. Germline V gene sequence: CDR1 SGHRS, CDR2 YFSETQ. In nucleotides, the CDR3 is TGCGCCAGCAGCTGGGGAGACGAACGCTACGAGCAGTACTTC. Its protein product is CASSWGDERYEQYF.

V gene TRBV5-1 combines with J gene TRBJ1-1; D gene ambiguous. CDR3 length: 14 residues. The V end was cut by 3 bases, the J end by 0 bases, with 9 bases between. Germline CDR1 SGHRS, CDR2 YFSETQ. The CDR3 is CASSSDGMNTEAFF. CDR3 sequence (DNA): TGCGCCAGCAGCTCGGACGGGATGAACACTGAAGCTTTCTTT.

CDR3 nucleotide sequence: TGTGCCAGCAGTGATGGCGGAAACTACGAGCAGTACTTC. It translates to CASSDGGNYEQYF. The chain couples TRBV2 to TRBJ2-7; D unclear. CDR1 SNHLY and CDR2 FYNNEI come from the germline V gene. The CDR3 sequence is 13 residues long. V was shortened by 3 bases and J by 3 bases, with 9 bases between the two germline ends.